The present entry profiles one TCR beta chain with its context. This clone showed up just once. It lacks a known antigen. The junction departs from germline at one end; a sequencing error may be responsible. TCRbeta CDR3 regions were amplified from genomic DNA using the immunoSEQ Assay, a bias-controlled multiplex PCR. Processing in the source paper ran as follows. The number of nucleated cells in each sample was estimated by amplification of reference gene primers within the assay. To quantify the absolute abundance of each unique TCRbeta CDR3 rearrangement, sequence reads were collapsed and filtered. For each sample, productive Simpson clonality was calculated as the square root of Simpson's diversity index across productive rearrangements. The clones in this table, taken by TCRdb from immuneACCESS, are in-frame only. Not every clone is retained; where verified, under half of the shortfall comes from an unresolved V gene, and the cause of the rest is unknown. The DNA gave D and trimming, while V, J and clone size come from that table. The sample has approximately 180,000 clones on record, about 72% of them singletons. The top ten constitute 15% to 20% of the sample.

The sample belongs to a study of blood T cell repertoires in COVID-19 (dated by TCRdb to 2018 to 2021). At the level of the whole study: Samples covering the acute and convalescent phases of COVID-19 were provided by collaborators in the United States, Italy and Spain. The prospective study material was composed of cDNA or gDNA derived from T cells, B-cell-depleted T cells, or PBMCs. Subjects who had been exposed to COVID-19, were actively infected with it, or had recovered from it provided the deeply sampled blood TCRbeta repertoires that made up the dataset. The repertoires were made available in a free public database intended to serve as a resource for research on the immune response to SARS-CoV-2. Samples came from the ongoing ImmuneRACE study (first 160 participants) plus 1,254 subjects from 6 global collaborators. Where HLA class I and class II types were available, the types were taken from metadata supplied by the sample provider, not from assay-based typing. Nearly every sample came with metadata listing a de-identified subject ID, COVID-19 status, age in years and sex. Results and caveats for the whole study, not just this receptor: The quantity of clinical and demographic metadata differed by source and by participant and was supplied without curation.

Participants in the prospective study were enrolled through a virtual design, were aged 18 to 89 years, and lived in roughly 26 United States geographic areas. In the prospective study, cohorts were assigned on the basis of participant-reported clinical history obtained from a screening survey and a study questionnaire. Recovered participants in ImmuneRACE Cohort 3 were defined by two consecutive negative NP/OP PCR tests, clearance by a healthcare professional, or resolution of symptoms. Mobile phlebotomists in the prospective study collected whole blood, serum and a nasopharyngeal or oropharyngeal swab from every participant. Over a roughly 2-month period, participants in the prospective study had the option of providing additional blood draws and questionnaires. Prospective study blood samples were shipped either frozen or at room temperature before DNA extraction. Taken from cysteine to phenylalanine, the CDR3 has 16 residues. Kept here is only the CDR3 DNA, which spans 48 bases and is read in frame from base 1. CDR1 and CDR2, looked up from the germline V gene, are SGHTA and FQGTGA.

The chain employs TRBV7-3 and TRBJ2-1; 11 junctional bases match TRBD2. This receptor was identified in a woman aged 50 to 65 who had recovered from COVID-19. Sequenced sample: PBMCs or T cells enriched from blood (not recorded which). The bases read TGTGCCAGCAGCCTAACTAGCGGGAGTACCTACAATGAGCAGTTCTTC. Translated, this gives CASSLTSGSTYNEQFF. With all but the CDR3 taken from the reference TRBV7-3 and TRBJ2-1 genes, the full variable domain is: GAGVSQTPSNKVTEKGKYVELRCDPISGHTALYWYRQSLGQGPEFLIYFQGTGAADDSGLPNDRFFAVRPEGSVSTLKIQRTERGDSAVYLCASSLTSGSTYNEQFFGPGTRLTVL.